This T cell receptor (beta chain) emerged from a study of glioma-infiltrating T cells. Whole-study context: Sequencing aimed for 4.5- to 10-fold coverage of 950,000 to 1,000,000 peripheral T cells. Study results and caveats: Shared blood CDR3 signature motifs marked patients with low tissue-blood divergence.

TCR alpha and beta CDR3 regions were amplified from RNA using iRepertoire nested multiplex PCR. TCRdb redid the calling of the multiplex PCR reads with MiXCR, one entry per CDR3 protein. The sample consists of about 410,000 distinct CDR3 sequences, 41% of them appearing once. As to this clonotype: The antigen remains unidentified. A much larger clone is a single base away; this may be a read error.

CDR1 is MNHEY and CDR2 is SVGEGT in the germline V gene. The CDR3 covers 16 residues. The receptor was derived from a human donor with low-grade glioma or glioblastoma, undergoing nonglioma brain surgery, or in good health (not recorded which). The chain has TRBV6-2 or TRBV6-3 and TRBJ2-1; D is ambiguous. Input material: glioma tissue, nonneoplastic brain tissue, or PBMCs (not recorded which). The CDR3 here is CAISYSRLQWANEQFF. For the CDR3, the DNA is TGTGCCATCAGTTACTCCCGGTTGCAGTGGGCCAATGAGCAGTTCTTC.